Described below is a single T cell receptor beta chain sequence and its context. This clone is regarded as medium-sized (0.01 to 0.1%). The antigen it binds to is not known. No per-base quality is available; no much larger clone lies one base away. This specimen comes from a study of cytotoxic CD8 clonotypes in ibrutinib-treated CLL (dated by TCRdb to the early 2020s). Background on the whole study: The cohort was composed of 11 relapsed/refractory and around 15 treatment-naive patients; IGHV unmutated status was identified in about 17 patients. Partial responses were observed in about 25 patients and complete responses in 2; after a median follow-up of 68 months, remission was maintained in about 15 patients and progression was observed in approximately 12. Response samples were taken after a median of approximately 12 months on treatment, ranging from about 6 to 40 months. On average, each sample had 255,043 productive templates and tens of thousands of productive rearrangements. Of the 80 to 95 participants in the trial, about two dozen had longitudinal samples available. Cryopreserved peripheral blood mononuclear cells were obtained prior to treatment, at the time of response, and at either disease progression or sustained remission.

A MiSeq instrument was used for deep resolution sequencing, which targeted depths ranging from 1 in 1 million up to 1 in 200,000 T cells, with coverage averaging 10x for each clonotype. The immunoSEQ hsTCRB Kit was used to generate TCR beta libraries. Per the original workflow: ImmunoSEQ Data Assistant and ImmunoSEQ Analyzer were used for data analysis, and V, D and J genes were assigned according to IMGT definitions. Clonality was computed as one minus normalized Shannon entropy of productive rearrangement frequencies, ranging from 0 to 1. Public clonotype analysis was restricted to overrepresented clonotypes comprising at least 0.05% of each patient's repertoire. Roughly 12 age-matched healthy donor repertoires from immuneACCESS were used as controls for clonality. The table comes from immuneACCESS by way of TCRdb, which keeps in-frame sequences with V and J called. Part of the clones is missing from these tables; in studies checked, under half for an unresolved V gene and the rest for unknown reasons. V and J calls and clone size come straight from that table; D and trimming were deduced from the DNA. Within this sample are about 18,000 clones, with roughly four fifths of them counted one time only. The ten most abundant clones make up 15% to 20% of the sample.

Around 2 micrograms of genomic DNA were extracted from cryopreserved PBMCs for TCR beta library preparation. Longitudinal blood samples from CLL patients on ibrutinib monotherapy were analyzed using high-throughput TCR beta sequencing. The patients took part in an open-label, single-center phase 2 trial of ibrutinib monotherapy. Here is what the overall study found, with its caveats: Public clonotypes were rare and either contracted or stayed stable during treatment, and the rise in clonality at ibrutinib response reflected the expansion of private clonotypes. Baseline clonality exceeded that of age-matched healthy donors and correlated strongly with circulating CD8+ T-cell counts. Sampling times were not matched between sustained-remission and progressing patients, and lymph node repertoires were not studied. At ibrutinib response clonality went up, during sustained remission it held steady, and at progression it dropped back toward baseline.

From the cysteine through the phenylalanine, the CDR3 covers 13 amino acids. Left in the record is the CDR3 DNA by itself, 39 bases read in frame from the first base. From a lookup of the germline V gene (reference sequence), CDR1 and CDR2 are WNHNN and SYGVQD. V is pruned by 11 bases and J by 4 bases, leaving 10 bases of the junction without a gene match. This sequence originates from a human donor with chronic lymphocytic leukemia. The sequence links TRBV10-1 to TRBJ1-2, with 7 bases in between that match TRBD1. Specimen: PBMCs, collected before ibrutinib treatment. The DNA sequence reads TGCGCCGCAGGGACAGTCGGGACCTATGGCTACACCTTC. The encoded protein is CAAGTVGTYGYTF.